A selection of T cell receptor beta chains follows, all from one sample in a study of blood T cell repertoires in COVID-19. Clones were sequenced by immunoSEQ multiplex PCR, and TCRdb holds only the in-frame ones, with some missing. The sample contains 350,000 to 450,000 clones, approximately 90% of which appear only once. The sequencing sample was made of PBMCs or T cells enriched from blood (not recorded which). Source of these receptors: a woman between 40 and 50 years old who had been exposed to COVID-19. CDR3s include the opening cysteine and the closing phenylalanine or tryptophan. Fields, in order: V gene, J gene, CDR3 protein.

v_call: TRBV4-2; j_call: TRBJ1-5; cdr3_aa: CASSQDNGMYSNQPQHF
v_call: TRBV4-3; j_call: TRBJ1-4; cdr3_aa: CASSQLQGAGEKLFF
v_call: TRBV6-5; j_call: TRBJ2-5; cdr3_aa: CASSLRDRGQETQYF
v_call: TRBV2; j_call: TRBJ1-5; cdr3_aa: CASSDRGPGTGIGQPQHF
v_call: TRBV9; j_call: TRBJ1-1; cdr3_aa: CASSVDRGARAEAFF
v_call: TRBV19; j_call: TRBJ2-1; cdr3_aa: CASSIGRLADNEQFF
v_call: TRBV7-2; j_call: TRBJ1-3; cdr3_aa: CASSKTLSTDSLSGNTIYF
v_call: TRBV19; j_call: TRBJ2-2; cdr3_aa: CASSRGTNTGELFF
v_call: TRBV3-1/TRBV3-2; j_call: TRBJ1-5; cdr3_aa: CASSPGTPRQPQHF
v_call: TRBV5-4; j_call: TRBJ1-1; cdr3_aa: CASSREVFGTEAFF
v_call: TRBV3-1/TRBV3-2; j_call: TRBJ2-1; cdr3_aa: CASSHSSDPYNEQFF
v_call: TRBV6-5; j_call: TRBJ1-1; cdr3_aa: CASRTTGLANTEAFF
v_call: TRBV30; j_call: TRBJ1-6; cdr3_aa: CAWRGTGTGPYSPLHF
v_call: TRBV6-2/TRBV6-3; j_call: TRBJ1-1; cdr3_aa: CASSYMGQANTEAFF
v_call: TRBV6-5; j_call: TRBJ2-7; cdr3_aa: CASSYSGDGGSYEQYF
v_call: TRBV5-4; j_call: TRBJ2-1; cdr3_aa: CASSRGPGLDYNEQFF
v_call: TRBV20-1; j_call: TRBJ1-1; cdr3_aa: CSASVNMNTEAFF
v_call: TRBV27; j_call: TRBJ2-5; cdr3_aa: CASSFLRQETQYF
v_call: TRBV18; j_call: TRBJ1-3; cdr3_aa: CASSPKQGQRGLSGNTIYF
v_call: TRBV30; j_call: TRBJ2-3; cdr3_aa: CAWSNRDRDADTQYF
v_call: TRBV5-4; j_call: TRBJ2-7; cdr3_aa: CASIKGRVGQGATTYEQYF
v_call: TRBV3-1/TRBV3-2; j_call: TRBJ1-1; cdr3_aa: CASSQKGARTEAFF
v_call: TRBV27; j_call: TRBJ2-1; cdr3_aa: CASSRLAGGPEQFF
v_call: TRBV29-1; j_call: TRBJ1-5; cdr3_aa: CSVRQGDQPQHF
v_call: TRBV6-1; j_call: TRBJ1-6; cdr3_aa: CASSGVGQLPRRVNNSPLHF
v_call: TRBV12-3/TRBV12-4; j_call: TRBJ1-2; cdr3_aa: CASSAQGRYGYTF
v_call: TRBV7-8; j_call: TRBJ1-1; cdr3_aa: CASSRDRGRLYTEAFF
v_call: TRBV7-9; j_call: TRBJ1-6; cdr3_aa: CASSLYTGAPLHF
v_call: TRBV10-2; j_call: TRBJ1-6; cdr3_aa: CASSEAARANSPLHF
v_call: TRBV15; j_call: TRBJ2-2; cdr3_aa: CATSRDFGLVGRNTGELFF
v_call: TRBV2; j_call: TRBJ1-3; cdr3_aa: CASRPELSGNTIYF
v_call: TRBV7-8; j_call: TRBJ1-5; cdr3_aa: CASSLSSYSNQPQHF
v_call: TRBV3-1/TRBV3-2; j_call: TRBJ1-5; cdr3_aa: CASSQERGGRNQPQHF
v_call: TRBV15; j_call: TRBJ1-5; cdr3_aa: CATSPPWTGVNQPQHF
v_call: TRBV6-1; j_call: TRBJ2-7; cdr3_aa: CASSEARQGAYEQYF
v_call: TRBV5-1; j_call: TRBJ2-3; cdr3_aa: CASSLAGRRSTNTDTQYF
v_call: TRBV4-1; j_call: TRBJ1-6; cdr3_aa: CASSQVDRVYSPLHF
v_call: TRBV7-7; j_call: TRBJ2-7; cdr3_aa: CASSPLAGVGEQYF
v_call: TRBV7-9; j_call: TRBJ1-2; cdr3_aa: CASSPRTGANYGYTF
v_call: TRBV12-5; j_call: TRBJ2-1; cdr3_aa: CASGLGTSGRGDNEQFF
v_call: TRBV10-3; j_call: TRBJ1-2; cdr3_aa: CAISEVGGQGFYGYTF
v_call: TRBV13; j_call: TRBJ1-1; cdr3_aa: CASSSGDSNTEAFF
v_call: TRBV11-1; j_call: TRBJ1-4; cdr3_aa: CASSLTAVSTNEKLFF